The rows below give T cell receptor beta chains drawn from one sample of a study of a mutant IDH1 vaccine in newly diagnosed glioma. These receptors' targets are unknown. Sequencing used immunoSEQ multiplex PCR; TCRdb keeps in-frame clones, though not all of them. Of some 60,000 clones in the sample, under 90% were seen once. Sequenced here: PBMCs, sampled from a glioma patient whose treatment included an IDH1 peptide vaccine. The receptors stem from a man in his thirties or forties with glioma. CDR3s include the opening cysteine and the closing phenylalanine or tryptophan. The D gene is left open where the match is weak. Clone size, where shown, is once, few, many, or a class for clones that have expanded.

.,TRBV7-3,.,TRBJ2-2,TGTGCCAGCAGCCCGAGGGGGTTAGCGGGGAACACCGGGGAGCTGTTTTTT,CASSPRGLAGNTGELFF
.,TRBV19,.,TRBJ1-6,TGTGCCAGTACGAGACAGGTTTATAATTCACCCCTCCACTTT,CASTRQVYNSPLHF
.,TRBV4-2,.,TRBJ2-3,TGTGCCAGCAGCCTAGGGACCATCACTAGCACAGATACGCAGTATTTT,CASSLGTITSTDTQYF
.,TRBV7-9,once,TRBJ1-1,TGTGCCAGCAGCCCGGGAGGGCAATATAAAGCTTTCTTT,CASSPGGQYKAFF
.,TRBV5-4,.,TRBJ1-4,TGTGCCAGCAGCTTACAGGGTTCTCGGGAAAAACTGTTTTTT,CASSLQGSREKLFF
.,TRBV1,.,TRBJ2-7,TGCACCAGCAGCCAAGAATCTCCCCCGGGCCACGAGCAGTACTTC,CTSSQESPPGHEQYF
.,TRBV28,.,TRBJ1-5,TGTGCCAGCAGGGGAGACAGGAGTTATCAGCCCCAGCATTTT,CASRGDRSYQPQHF
.,TRBV6-4,once,TRBJ2-2,TGTGCCAGCAGTCCGCGGTCGAACACCGGGGAGCTGTTTTTT,CASSPRSNTGELFF
.,TRBV25-1,.,TRBJ1-3,TGTGCCAGCAGTGACAGGGCTTCCGGAAACACCATATATTTT,CASSDRASGNTIYF
.,TRBV4-2,.,TRBJ2-5,TGTGCCAGCAGCCAAGAATGGTCAGCACAAGAGACCCAGTACTTC,CASSQEWSAQETQYF
.,TRBV11-2,.,TRBJ1-1,TGTGCCAGCAGCTTAGGCACGGACACTGAAGCTTTCTTT,CASSLGTDTEAFF
.,TRBV18,few,TRBJ1-1,TGTGCCAGCTCACTTTGGACACCGAACACTGAAGCTTTCTTT,CASSLWTPNTEAFF
TRBD1,TRBV27,.,TRBJ1-4,TGTGCCAGCAGATCATCCGGGACAGGGGGAGGAAAACTGTTTTTT,CASRSSGTGGGKLFF
.,TRBV7-7,.,TRBJ2-1,TGTGCCAGCAGCTTAGAAGGGGTGGGTGAGCAGTTCTTC,CASSLEGVGEQFF
.,TRBV12-5,.,TRBJ2-7,TGTGCTAGTGCCAAAGGACTTTTCTACGAGCAGTACTTC,CASAKGLFYEQYF
.,TRBV2,.,TRBJ1-3,TGTGCCAGCAGTGTGGGGCAGCCTGGGGGAAACACCATATATTTT,CASSVGQPGGNTIYF
.,TRBV15,.,TRBJ1-4,TGTGCCACCAGCAGAGATGGTACCCTACTACAGGAAAAACTGTTTTTT,CATSRDGTLLQEKLFF
.,TRBV27,.,TRBJ2-1,TGTGCCAGCAGTTTCCCAGGGATCTACAATGAGCAGTTCTTC,CASSFPGIYNEQFF
TRBD1,TRBV5-8,.,TRBJ2-4,TGTGCCAGCAGCTATTTTCGGGGACAGGGGGCTTTAGGAGCCAAAAACATTCAGTACTTC,CASSYFRGQGALGAKNIQYF
TRBD1,TRBV29-1,.,TRBJ1-3,TGCAGCGTCAGGACAGGGCTTAGCTCTGGAAACACCATATATTTT,CSVRTGLSSGNTIYF
TRBD2,TRBV5-4,.,TRBJ2-3,TGTGCCAGCAGCTTGCGGGGGGAAATCAAAGATACGCAGTATTTT,CASSLRGEIKDTQYF
.,TRBV30,.,TRBJ1-1,TGTGCCTGGAGGTCCAGGGGCGTTAATGAAGCTTTCTTT,CAWRSRGVNEAFF